The next 20 T cell receptor beta chains were all read from a single sample in a study of blood T cell repertoires in COVID-19. Libraries were prepared by immunoSEQ multiplex PCR; TCRdb keeps only in-frame clonotypes and omits some of them. Among 310,000 or so clones listed, approximately 88% were seen once. The sequencing sample was made of peripheral blood. These receptors all stem from a man younger than 35 who had recovered from COVID-19.

The V call is TRBV6-6, the J call TRBJ1-4, with D tentatively TRBD1 (6 bases). Germline values: CDR1 MNHNY, CDR2 SVGAGI (reference sequence). The CDR3 totals 15 residues. Deletions cut 2 bases from V and 7 bases from J, with 14 bases between. CDR3 sequence (DNA): TGTGCCAGCAGTTACGGGGGGGCTGGGGGTGAAAAACTGTTTTTT. Residues: CASSYGGAGGEKLFF.

The rearrangement joins TRBV2 to TRBJ2-7; 7 nucleotides align to TRBD1. Germline lookup yields CDR1 SNHLY and CDR2 FYNNEI. CDR3 length: 12 amino acids. Germline trimming cut 4 bases from V and 3 bases from J; bases unmatched to any gene: 0. CDR3 nucleotides: TGTGCCAGCAGTGGGGACAGCTACGAGCAGTACTTC. It yields the protein CASSGDSYEQYF.

V gene TRBV18 combines with J gene TRBJ1-3; D not certain. CDR1 and CDR2 from the germline V gene are KGHSH and LQKENI. The CDR3 extends over 14 amino acids. The ends were cut back, 1 base at V and 8 bases at J, with 12 bases in the middle. Written as DNA, the CDR3 is TGTGCCAGCTCACCACGGGAGGAGGGAGACACCATATATTTT. Translating it yields CASSPREEGDTIYF. The full variable domain, in which reference TRBV18 and TRBJ1-3 provide the parts outside the CDR3, is NAGVMQNPRHLVRRRGQEARLRCSPMKGHSHVYWYRQLPEEGLKFMVYLQKENIIDESGMPKERFSAEFPKEGPSILRIQQVVRGDSAAYFCASSPREEGDTIYFGEGSWLTVV.

In its sample, this clone was seen once. V usage is TRBV11-2 and J usage is TRBJ2-3; 7 bases are shared with TRBD1. Germline V lookup: CDR1 SGHAT, CDR2 FQNNGV. The CDR3 extends over 16 amino acids. V was pared by 4 bases and J by 0 bases, with 7 bases of the junction left unmatched. Here the CDR3 DNA reads TGTGCCAGCAGCTCGCCTGGGGACAGAAGCACAGATACGCAGTATTTT. Translating it yields CASSSPGDRSTDTQYF. Full variable domain (missing parts from reference TRBV11-2 and TRBJ2-3): EAGVAQSPRYKIIEKRQSVAFWCNPISGHATLYWYQQILGQGPKLLIQFQNNGVVDDSQLPKDRFSAERLKGVDSTLKIQPAKLEDSAVYLCASSSPGDRSTDTQYFGPGTRLTVL.

This rearrangement joins TRBV19 to TRBJ2-3; D is uncertain. Germline CDR1 LNHDA, CDR2 SQIVND (reference sequence). V lost 4 bases and J lost 3, with 11 bases in between. The CDR3 is 14 amino acids. The CDR3 is CASSTPRFTDTQYF. CDR3 sequence (DNA): TGTGCCAGTAGTACCCCTCGGTTTACAGATACGCAGTATTTT. Full variable domain (remainder filled in from reference TRBV19 and TRBJ2-3): DGGITQSPKYLFRKEGQNVTLSCEQNLNHDAMYWYRQDPGQGLRLIYYSQIVNDFQKGDIAEGYSVSREKKESFPLTVTSAQKNPTAFYLCASSTPRFTDTQYFGPGTRLTVL.

The chain recombines TRBV29-1 with TRBJ2-1; D is perhaps TRBD1 (5 bases). V was cut by 6 bases and J by 8 bases, with 11 bases left in between. This CDR3 is 11 amino acids long. CDR1 is SQVTM and CDR2 is ANQGSEA in the germline V gene. The CDR3 loop reads CSVPGLYEQFF. The DNA of the CDR3 is TGCAGCGTACCAGGGCTCTATGAGCAGTTCTTC.

The chain uses TRBV2 and TRBJ1-1; the D is unclear. The germline gives CDR1 SNHLY, CDR2 FYNNEI. The CDR3 runs to 11 residues. With 6 bases removed from V and 0 bases from J, the gap between germline ends came to 2 bases. The CDR3 sequence: CASSLNTEAFF. DNA of the CDR3: TGTGCCAGCAGCTTGAACACTGAAGCTTTCTTT. Full variable domain (outside the CDR3, taken from reference TRBV2 and TRBJ1-1): EPEVTQTPSHQVTQMGQEVILRCVPISNHLYFYWYRQILGQKVEFLVSFYNNEISEKSEIFDDQFSVERPDGSNFTLKIRSTKLEDSAMYFCASSLNTEAFFGQGTRLTVV.

This chain connects TRBV29-1 to TRBJ2-3; possibly TRBD1 for D (5 bases). CDR1 and CDR2 from the germline V gene are SQVTM and ANQGSEA. The CDR3 covers 13 residues. V lost 2 bases and J 2 bases, leaving 8 bases between the germline ends. The DNA of the CDR3 is TGCAGCGTTGAAAAGACAGCCACAGATACGCAGTATTTT. Translating gives CSVEKTATDTQYF.

V and J are TRBV6-5 and TRBJ1-4; 8 bases are shared with TRBD1. The length of the CDR3 is 14 residues. With 2 bases clipped from V and 8 bases from J, the junction kept 4 bases outside the gene matches. Germline-derived CDR1 and CDR2 are MNHEY and SVGAGI. CDR3 sequence (DNA): TGTGCCAGCAGTTACGCAGGGGGCAACGAAAAACTGTTTTTT. Its protein product is CASSYAGGNEKLFF.

The chain has TRBV19 and TRBJ1-1; TRBD1 aligns across 7 bases. J lost 4 bases, V lost 3 bases, and 5 bases had no gene match. Germline V gene sequence: CDR1 LNHDA, CDR2 SQIVND (reference sequence). The CDR3 totals 14 residues. This chain's CDR3 is CASSIEAGGTEAFF. The CDR3 bases are TGTGCCAGTAGTATCGAGGCAGGGGGCACTGAAGCTTTCTTT.

This clone was seen just once. The chain combines TRBV6-5 with TRBJ2-7; TRBD1 matches 7 bases. V shed 6 bases and J 0 bases; nucleotides not matched to a gene: 2. Looked up from germline, CDR1 is MNHEY and CDR2 is SVGAGI. There are 13 residues in the CDR3. CDR3 DNA sequence: TGTGCCAGCAGGACAGGGTTCTCCTACGAGCAGTACTTC. It specifies CASRTGFSYEQYF.

V gene TRBV7-2 combines with J gene TRBJ1-5; 8 bases align to TRBD1. The CDR3 has 13 amino acids. Germline assignment: CDR1 SGHTA and CDR2 FQGNSA. Trimming cost V 3 bases and J 6 bases; bases outside gene matches: 1. CDR3 region: CASSLDRAQPQHF. CDR3 nucleotide sequence: TGTGCCAGCAGCTTGGACAGGGCTCAGCCCCAGCATTTT. The variable domain in full, completed from reference TRBV7-2 and TRBJ1-5, reads GAGVSQSPSNKVTEKGKDVELRCDPISGHTALYWYRQSLGQGLEFLIYFQGNSAPDKSGLPSDRFSAERTGGSVSTLTIQRTQQEDSAVYLCASSLDRAQPQHFGDGTRLSIL.

The V gene is TRBV27, the J gene TRBJ2-1, with 10 nucleotides matching TRBD2. V lost 3 bases and J lost 10; bases outside the gene matches: 9. Germline CDR1 is MNHEY and CDR2 is SMNVEV (reference sequence). This CDR3 comprises 15 residues. This chain's CDR3 is CASSLGLAGVWEQFF. The CDR3 nucleotides are TGTGCCAGCAGTTTGGGGCTAGCGGGAGTGTGGGAGCAGTTCTTC.

The J gene is TRBJ1-1, the V gene TRBV10-3; D is uncertain. Trimming took 6 bases from V and 1 from J, leaving 15 bases between them. Germline V lookup: CDR1 ENHRY, CDR2 SYGVKD. There are 15 residues in the CDR3. CDR3 residues: CAISNEESANTEAFF. The CDR3 DNA reads as TGTGCCATCAGCAACGAGGAAAGTGCGAACACTGAAGCTTTCTTT.

This clone was recorded only once. The rearrangement uses TRBV7-3 and TRBJ2-7, with a tentative D call TRBD1 (5 bases). V was trimmed by 1 base and J by 4 bases, leaving 11 bases between them. CDR3 length: 14 amino acids. Germline V gene data show CDR1 as SGHTA and CDR2 as FQGTGA. In DNA, the CDR3 is TGTGCCAGCAGCTTAAAAACAGGCCCGTACGAGCAGTACTTC. Residues: CASSLKTGPYEQYF.

V and J are TRBV27 and TRBJ1-5; the D is unclear. This CDR3 has 14 amino acids. Trimming cost V 6 bases and J 9 bases, with 18 bases left between them. Germline V CDR1 and CDR2: MNHEY, SMNVEV (reference sequence). CDR3 in DNA: TGTGCCAGCAGCCCTACAGTCCCCCGGGGGCCCCAGCATTTT. Its translation: CASSPTVPRGPQHF.

This chain links TRBV20-1 with TRBJ1-1, with 7 bases aligning to TRBD1. The CDR3 consists of 11 residues. CDR1 and CDR2 from the germline V gene are DFQATT and SNEGSKA (reference sequence). V lost 2 bases, J lost 10 bases, and 4 bases stayed unmatched. The CDR3: CSARPPGGAFF. In nucleotides, the CDR3 is TGCAGTGCTAGACCGCCAGGGGGAGCTTTCTTT.

As regards this clone: Other DNA variants within this sample encode the same CDR3. CDR3 sequence: CASSIGTGRNQPQHF. The CDR3 coding sequence is TGTGCCAGTAGTATAGGTACAGGCCGAAATCAGCCCCAGCATTTT. The J gene is TRBJ1-5, the V gene TRBV19; weak D call: TRBD1 (5 bases). Germline V gene lookup returns CDR1 LNHDA and CDR2 SQIVND (reference sequence). V was clipped by 1 base and J by 4 bases, with 11 bases between them. The CDR3 sequence is 15 residues long.

This chain joins TRBV29-1 and TRBJ2-1, with 8 bases identical to TRBD1. V gave up 7 bases and J gave up 6 bases; unmatched junction bases: 5. This CDR3 contains 12 residues. Germline V lookup: CDR1 SQVTM, CDR2 ANQGSEA. The CDR3 spells CSAVQGVNEQFF. The CDR3 coding sequence is TGCAGCGCGGTACAGGGGGTCAATGAGCAGTTCTTC.

To note about this clone: Additional DNA sequences in this sample encode the identical CDR3. The V call is TRBV5-1, the J call TRBJ1-2; D remains ambiguous. The germline V and J ends were trimmed by 0 bases and 3 bases, with 6 bases remaining between them. Germline V gene lookup returns CDR1 SGHRS and CDR2 YFSETQ. The CDR3 loop spans 13 amino acids. As DNA, the CDR3 is TGCGCCAGCAGCTTGGCCGGAGACTATGGCTACACCTTC. The encoded protein is CASSLAGDYGYTF.